This entry lists 7 T cell receptor beta chains sequenced from one sample in a study of blood T cell repertoires in COVID-19. The assay was immunoSEQ multiplex PCR, and TCRdb's table has in-frame clones only and misses some. The sample has around 130,000 clones, about four fifths seen once. Material: peripheral blood. Source of these receptors: a woman in her 70s with acute or convalescent COVID-19.

The genes are TRBV5-6 and TRBJ2-2; 9 nucleotides line up with TRBD2. The CDR3 consists of 17 residues. Germline CDR1 and CDR2: SGHDT and YYEEEE. Trimming took 0 bases from V and 4 from J; bases not matched to a gene: 7. The CDR3 coding sequence is TGTGCCAGCAGCTTGGCAGGCGGCGGGGGGGGCACCGGGGAGCTGTTTTTT. Its translation: CASSLAGGGGGTGELFF.

The V and J genes are TRBV3-1 (or the pseudogene TRBV3-2) and TRBJ1-2; 9 positions agree with TRBD1. V trimming: 5 bases; J trimming: 2 bases; junction bases outside the gene matches: 6. This CDR3 comprises 15 residues. Germline CDR1 LGHDT, CDR2 YNNKEL (reference sequence). CDR3 sequence reads: CASSTRDRVNYGYTF. The CDR3 nucleotides are TGTGCCAGCAGCACCCGGGACAGGGTCAACTATGGCTACACCTTC.

V usage is TRBV25-1 and J usage is TRBJ1-1, with a weak D call TRBD1 (5 bases). The CDR3 loop spans 13 amino acids. Per the germline V gene, CDR1 is MGHDK and CDR2 is SYGVNS. The germline V and J ends were trimmed by 9 bases and 4 bases, with 15 bases remaining between them. CDR3 nucleotide sequence: TGTGCCAGTATAGTCGCGGGGGGCACTGAAGCTTTCTTT. This translates into CASIVAGGTEAFF.

The chain couples TRBV6-2 or TRBV6-3 to TRBJ1-2; no definite D call. Trimming removed 0 bases from V and 2 bases from J, with 13 bases in between. This CDR3 spans 16 amino acids. From germline, CDR1 is MNHEY and CDR2 SVGEGT. Here the CDR3 reads CASSYSDSRQNYGYTF. The CDR3 DNA is TGTGCCAGCAGTTACTCGGATTCCAGGCAGAACTATGGCTACACCTTC.

This chain links TRBV11-3 with TRBJ1-1, with 9 bases matching TRBD1. This CDR3 has 16 residues. V shed 5 bases, J shed 1 base, and the junction held 8 bases outside the gene matches. Germline V gene lookup returns CDR1 SGHNT and CDR2 YENEEA. Here the CDR3 reads CASSPGTGSANTEAFF. CDR3 in DNA: TGTGCCAGCAGCCCCGGGACAGGGAGCGCGAACACTGAAGCTTTCTTT. Combining the CDR3 with reference TRBV11-3 and TRBJ1-1 gives the whole variable domain EAGVVQSPRYKIIEKKQPVAFWCNPISGHNTLYWYLQNLGQGPELLIRYENEEAVDDSQLPKDRFSAERLKGVDSTLKIQPAELGDSAVYLCASSPGTGSANTEAFFGQGTRLTVV.

This chain connects TRBV12-3 or TRBV12-4 to TRBJ1-2; the D gene is possibly TRBD1 (5 bases). The CDR3 consists of 12 residues. The V gene lost 7 bases and the J gene lost 3 bases, with 9 bases spanning the gap. CDR3 sequence: CASTSGDYGYTF. The DNA of the CDR3 is TGTGCCAGCACCTCGGGGGACTATGGCTACACCTTC.

The chain carries TRBV4-1 and TRBJ2-3; unclear D gene. Germline V lookup: CDR1 MGHRA, CDR2 YSYEKL. The CDR3 sequence is 15 residues long. V lost 1 base and J 2 bases, leaving 10 bases between the germline ends. CDR3 in DNA: TGCGCCAGCAGCCAAGGAGTCGAGGCCACAGATACGCAGTATTTT. Its protein is CASSQGVEATDTQYF.